A selection of T cell receptor beta chains follows, all from one sample in a study of cytomegalovirus exposure and HLA in healthy donors. Libraries were prepared by immunoSEQ multiplex PCR; TCRdb keeps only in-frame clonotypes and omits some of them. Of more than 140,000 clones listed, roughly 79% are singletons. Sample: PBMCs. These receptors were taken from a male donor in good health and CMV-seronegative. CDR3s leave out the opening cysteine and the closing phenylalanine or tryptophan. Part of the rows lack a size; the others show once, few, many or a class for expanded clones.

v_call: TRBV7-3
clone_size: -
cdr3_aa: ASSRSSGEAEAF

v_call: TRBV6-5
clone_size: -
cdr3_aa: ASSPGTQYNSPLH

v_call: TRBV4-1
clone_size: -
cdr3_aa: ASSPPLRGTQETQY

v_call: TRBV6-6
clone_size: -
cdr3_aa: ASSHGQGAYGYT

v_call: TRBV7-6
clone_size: once
cdr3_aa: ASSFDGNIQY

v_call: TRBV5-1
clone_size: -
cdr3_aa: ASSLAQVTFSYNEQF

v_call: TRBV2
clone_size: -
cdr3_aa: ASSVANTGELF

v_call: TRBV5-6
clone_size: -
cdr3_aa: ASSFGQKGTDTQY

v_call: TRBV9
clone_size: -
cdr3_aa: ASSVGAGAEAGELF

v_call: TRBV18
clone_size: -
cdr3_aa: ASSPLLIGYNEQF

v_call: TRBV7-9
clone_size: few
cdr3_aa: ASSLVPRRSGEQY

v_call: TRBV6-5
clone_size: -
cdr3_aa: ASSRLAGARGEQF

v_call: TRBV29-1
clone_size: -
cdr3_aa: SVFLPDKAEAF

v_call: TRBV9
clone_size: -
cdr3_aa: ASSDLRSGSINEQF

v_call: TRBV7-9
clone_size: -
cdr3_aa: SSSQGVQPQH

v_call: TRBV15
clone_size: -
cdr3_aa: ATSNSGTGYLPEAF

v_call: TRBV19
clone_size: -
cdr3_aa: ASSMQSNRGLYEQY

v_call: TRBV7-9
clone_size: -
cdr3_aa: ASTYRDQETQY

v_call: TRBV2
clone_size: -
cdr3_aa: ASSGEGEQF

v_call: TRBV15
clone_size: -
cdr3_aa: ATSIGTANSPLH

v_call: TRBV30
clone_size: -
cdr3_aa: AWTTGQFNQPQH

v_call: TRBV21-1
clone_size: -
cdr3_aa: ASSKERTGVNYGYT

v_call: TRBV7-2
clone_size: -
cdr3_aa: ASSLDILNEKLF

v_call: TRBV7-2
clone_size: -
cdr3_aa: ASSLGYPGAYTQY

v_call: TRBV7-3
clone_size: once
cdr3_aa: ASSPLGTGGSNTEAF

v_call: TRBV29-1
clone_size: -
cdr3_aa: SVEQGSYEQY

v_call: TRBV15
clone_size: -
cdr3_aa: ATSDLGQASYEQY

v_call: TRBV9
clone_size: -
cdr3_aa: ASSAYSGANVLT

v_call: TRBV6-6
clone_size: -
cdr3_aa: ATQGSGANVLT

v_call: TRBV9
clone_size: -
cdr3_aa: ASSGSAADNEQF

v_call: TRBV7-9
clone_size: -
cdr3_aa: ASSLEGAGNQPQH

v_call: TRBV6-5
clone_size: once
cdr3_aa: ASRRPGLEGGEQY

v_call: TRBV18
clone_size: -
cdr3_aa: ASSPRDEQF

v_call: TRBV6-5
clone_size: -
cdr3_aa: ASSSPGLGSNEQF

v_call: TRBV11-3
clone_size: -
cdr3_aa: ASSLEGTDLLNTEAF

v_call: TRBV7-3
clone_size: -
cdr3_aa: ASSRDRHTEAF

v_call: TRBV7-2
clone_size: -
cdr3_aa: ASSLALGEGSRAEAF

v_call: TRBV11-2
clone_size: -
cdr3_aa: ASSIPTGGPYYEQY

v_call: TRBV6-5
clone_size: -
cdr3_aa: ASTWDRRNEKLF

v_call: TRBV30
clone_size: -
cdr3_aa: AWSVSGSGELF

v_call: TRBV30
clone_size: -
cdr3_aa: AWSRQTEQY

v_call: TRBV6-1
clone_size: once
cdr3_aa: ASSEVNRGLNEQF

v_call: TRBV4-1
clone_size: -
cdr3_aa: ASSQDPRLAVHYEQY

v_call: TRBV11-2
clone_size: -
cdr3_aa: ASSLATSGREQY

v_call: TRBV5-4
clone_size: -
cdr3_aa: ASSTPGTGGSGYT

v_call: TRBV7-9
clone_size: -
cdr3_aa: ASSLQPGYSEQY

v_call: TRBV11-2
clone_size: few
cdr3_aa: ASSLTGTTEAF

v_call: TRBV5-6
clone_size: -
cdr3_aa: ASSLMTSGVGDTQY

v_call: TRBV10-3
clone_size: -
cdr3_aa: AIGGIETQY

v_call: TRBV6-1
clone_size: few
cdr3_aa: ASTGTGESYEQY

v_call: TRBV6-4
clone_size: -
cdr3_aa: ASSVETGAEQY

v_call: TRBV27
clone_size: -
cdr3_aa: ASRLDRATEAF

v_call: TRBV5-6
clone_size: once
cdr3_aa: ASSRRGSVSGNTIY

v_call: TRBV27
clone_size: -
cdr3_aa: ASMFSGSSYEQY

v_call: TRBV7-2
clone_size: once
cdr3_aa: ASSLAQESPLH